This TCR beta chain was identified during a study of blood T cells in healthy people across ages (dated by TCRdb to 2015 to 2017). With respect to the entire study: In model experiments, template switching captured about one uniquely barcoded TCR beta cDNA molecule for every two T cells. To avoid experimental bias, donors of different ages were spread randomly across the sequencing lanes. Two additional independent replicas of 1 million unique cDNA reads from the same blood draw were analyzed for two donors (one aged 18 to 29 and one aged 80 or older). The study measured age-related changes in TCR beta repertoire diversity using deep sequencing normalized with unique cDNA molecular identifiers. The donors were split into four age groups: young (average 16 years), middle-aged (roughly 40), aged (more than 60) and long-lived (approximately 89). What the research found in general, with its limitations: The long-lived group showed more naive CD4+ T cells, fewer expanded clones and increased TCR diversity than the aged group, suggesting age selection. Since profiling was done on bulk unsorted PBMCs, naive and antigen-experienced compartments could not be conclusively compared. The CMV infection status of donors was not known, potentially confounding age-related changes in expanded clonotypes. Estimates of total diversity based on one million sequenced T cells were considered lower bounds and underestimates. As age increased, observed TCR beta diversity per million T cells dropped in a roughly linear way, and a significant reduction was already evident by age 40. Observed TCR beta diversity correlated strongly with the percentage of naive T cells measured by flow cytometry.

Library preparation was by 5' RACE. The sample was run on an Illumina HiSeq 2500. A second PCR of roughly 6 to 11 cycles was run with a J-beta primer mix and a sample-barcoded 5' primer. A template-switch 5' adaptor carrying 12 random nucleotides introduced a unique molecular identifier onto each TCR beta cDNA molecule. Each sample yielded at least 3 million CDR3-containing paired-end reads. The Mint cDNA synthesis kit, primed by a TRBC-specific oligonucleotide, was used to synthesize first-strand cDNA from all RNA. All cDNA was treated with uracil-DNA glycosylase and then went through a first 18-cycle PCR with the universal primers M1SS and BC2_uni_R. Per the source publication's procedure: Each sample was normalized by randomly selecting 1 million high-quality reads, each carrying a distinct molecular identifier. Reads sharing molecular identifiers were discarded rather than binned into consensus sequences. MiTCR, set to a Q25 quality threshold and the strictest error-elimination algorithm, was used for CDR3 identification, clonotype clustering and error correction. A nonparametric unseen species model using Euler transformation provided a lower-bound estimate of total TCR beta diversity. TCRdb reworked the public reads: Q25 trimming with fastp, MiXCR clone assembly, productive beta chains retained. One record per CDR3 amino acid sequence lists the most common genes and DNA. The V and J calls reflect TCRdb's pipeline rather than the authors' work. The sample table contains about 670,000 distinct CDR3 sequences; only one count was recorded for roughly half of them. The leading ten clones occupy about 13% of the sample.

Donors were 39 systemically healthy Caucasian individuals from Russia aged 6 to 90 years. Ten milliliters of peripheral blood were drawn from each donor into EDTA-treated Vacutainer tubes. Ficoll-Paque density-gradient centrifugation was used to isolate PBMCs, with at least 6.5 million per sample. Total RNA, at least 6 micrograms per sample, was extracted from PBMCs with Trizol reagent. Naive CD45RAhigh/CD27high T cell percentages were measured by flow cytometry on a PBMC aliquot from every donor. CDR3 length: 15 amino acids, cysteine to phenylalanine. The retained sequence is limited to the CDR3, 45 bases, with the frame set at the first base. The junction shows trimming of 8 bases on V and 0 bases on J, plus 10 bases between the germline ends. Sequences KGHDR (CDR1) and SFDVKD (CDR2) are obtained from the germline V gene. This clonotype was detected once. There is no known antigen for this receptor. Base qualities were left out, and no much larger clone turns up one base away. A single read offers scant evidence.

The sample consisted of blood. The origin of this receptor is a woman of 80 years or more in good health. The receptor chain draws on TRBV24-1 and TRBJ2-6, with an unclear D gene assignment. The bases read TGTGCCACCACCGACGGATCCTCTGGGGCCAACGTCCTGACTTTC. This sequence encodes CATTDGSSGANVLTF.